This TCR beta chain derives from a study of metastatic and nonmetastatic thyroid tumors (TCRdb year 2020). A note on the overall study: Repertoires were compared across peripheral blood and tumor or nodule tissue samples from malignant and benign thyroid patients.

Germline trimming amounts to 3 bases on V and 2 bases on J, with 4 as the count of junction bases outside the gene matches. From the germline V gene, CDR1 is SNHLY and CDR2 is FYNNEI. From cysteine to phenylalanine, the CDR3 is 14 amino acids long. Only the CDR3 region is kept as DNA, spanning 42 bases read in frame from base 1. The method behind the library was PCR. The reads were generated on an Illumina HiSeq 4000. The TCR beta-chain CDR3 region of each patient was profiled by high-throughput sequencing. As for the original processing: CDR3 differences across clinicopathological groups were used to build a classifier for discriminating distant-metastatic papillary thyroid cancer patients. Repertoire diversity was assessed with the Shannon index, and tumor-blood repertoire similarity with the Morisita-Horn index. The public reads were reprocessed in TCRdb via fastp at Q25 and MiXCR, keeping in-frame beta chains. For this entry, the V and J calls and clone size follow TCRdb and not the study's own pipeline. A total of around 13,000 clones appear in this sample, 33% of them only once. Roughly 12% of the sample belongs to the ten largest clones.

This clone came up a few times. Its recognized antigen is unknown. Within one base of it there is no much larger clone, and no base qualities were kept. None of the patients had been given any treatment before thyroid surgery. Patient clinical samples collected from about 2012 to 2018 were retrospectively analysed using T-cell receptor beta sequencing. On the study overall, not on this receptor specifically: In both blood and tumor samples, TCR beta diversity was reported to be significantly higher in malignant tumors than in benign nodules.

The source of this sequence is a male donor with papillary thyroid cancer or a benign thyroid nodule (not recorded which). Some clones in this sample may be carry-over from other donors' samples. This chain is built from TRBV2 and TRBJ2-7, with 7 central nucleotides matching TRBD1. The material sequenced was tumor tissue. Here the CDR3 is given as CASSDGTVPYEQYF. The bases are TGTGCCAGCAGTGACGGGACAGTCCCCTACGAGCAGTACTTC.